What follows are 10 T cell receptor beta chains derived from one specimen sequenced in a study of read filtering for tumor transcriptome and immune sequencing. This library used 300 to 450 ng RNA and molecular barcoded adaptors spanning alpha/delta and beta/gamma chains. TCRdb re-called the reads with MiXCR, one entry per CDR3 protein. The top ten clones hold 15% to 20% of a sample with about 57,000 distinct CDR3 sequences, 20% to 25% of them seen once. The sample was a population of CD138-negative cells sorted from bone marrow. These receptors originate from a donor aged 40 or older with multiple myeloma.

In this sample, this clonotype turned up once. This may be a read error: a much more frequent sequence differs by one nucleotide. The V and J genes are TRBV29-1 and TRBJ1-1; maybe TRBD1 (5 bases). CDR3 size: 14 residues. Trimming cost V 4 bases and J 3 bases, with 15 bases left between them. The germline CDR1 and CDR2 sequences are SQVTM and ANQGSEA. The chain's CDR3 is CSVGLQGKDTEAFF. CDR3 nucleotides: TGCAGCGTTGGACTTCAGGGAAAAGACACTGAAGCTTTCTTT.

In its sample, this clonotype was seen many times. V gene TRBV29-1 combines with J gene TRBJ2-3, with 7 bases that match TRBD2. The CDR3 runs to 14 residues. Germline lookup yields CDR1 SQVTM and CDR2 ANQGSEA. V shed 4 bases, J shed 2 bases, and the junction held 6 bases outside the gene matches. The CDR3 DNA reads TGCAGCGTTGCAACTAGCGCTACCACAGATACGCAGTATTTT. Translating gives CSVATSATTDTQYF.

This clonotype has just a few counts. The V gene is TRBV28, the J gene TRBJ1-2; TRBD1 is a possible D gene (5 bases). Deletions cut 6 bases from V and 1 base from J, with 21 bases between. This CDR3 has 17 amino acids. CDR1 MDHEN and CDR2 SYDVKM come from the germline V gene. The CDR3 loop is CASRHQSLGLNNYGYTF. In DNA form, the CDR3 reads TGTGCCAGCAGGCACCAAAGTCTGGGACTGAATAACTATGGCTACACCTTC.

This clonotype was counted a few times. A much larger clone is a single base away; this may be a read error. The chain joins TRBV7-9 to TRBJ2-7; 10 nucleotides align to TRBD2. The CDR3 runs to 16 residues. Germline lookup yields CDR1 SEHNR and CDR2 FQNEAQ (reference sequence). CDR3 bases: TGTGCCAGCAGCTTACTAGCGGGGGCACTCCCCTACGGGCAGTACTTC. It is translated as CASSLLAGALPYGQYF.

The gene calls are TRBV2 and TRBJ1-5, with D perhaps TRBD1 (6 bases). V lost 3 bases to trimming and J lost 2 bases, with 14 bases between them. The V gene's germline CDR1 is SNHLY and CDR2 FYNNEI. The CDR3 sequence is 16 residues long. The CDR3 DNA reads as TGTGCCAGCAGTGAGCGGGGGCTGGAGGGCAATCAGCCCCAGCATTTT. Residues: CASSERGLEGNQPQHF.

This chain uses TRBV28 with TRBJ1-1; D not certain. This CDR3 is built from 15 residues. CDR1 is MDHEN, CDR2 SYDVKM, per germline. V was trimmed by 5 bases and J by 5 bases, leaving 18 bases between them. The CDR3 bases are TGTGCCAGCAGTCCCGGTGGCAGGATGGGAACTGAAGCTTTCTTT. This translates into CASSPGGRMGTEAFF.

This clonotype appeared a single time. Since a far larger clone is one base different, this is likely a read error. The chain uses TRBV28 and TRBJ1-4; 7 bases fit TRBD1. The CDR3 extends over 14 amino acids. Germline V CDR1 and CDR2: MDHEN, SYDVKM. The CDR3 spells CASSPDRDSEKLSF. For the CDR3, the DNA is TGTGCCAGCAGCCCCGACAGGGATTCCGAAAAACTGTCTTTT. The complete variable domain, with remaining parts taken from reference TRBV28 and TRBJ1-4, reads DVKVTQSSRYLVKRTGEKVFLECVQDMDHENMFWYRQDPGLGLRLIYFSYDVKMKEKGDIPEGYSVSREKKERFSLILESASTNQTSMYLCASSPDRDSEKLSFGSGTQLSVL.

This clonotype was recorded a few times. The chain combines TRBV10-3 with TRBJ2-5, with D hard to call. V was clipped by 0 bases and J by 0 bases, with 5 bases between them. The length of the CDR3 is 14 residues. In germline, CDR1 is ENHRY, CDR2 SYGVKD. The CDR3 loop reads CAISESADQETQYF. The CDR3 nucleotides read TGTGCCATCAGTGAGTCTGCAGACCAAGAGACCCAGTACTTC.

This clonotype was counted a few times. This chain links TRBV4-1 with TRBJ1-5; D is ambiguous. This CDR3 has 15 amino acids. V was shortened by 0 bases and J by 1 base, with 7 bases between the two germline ends. Germline-derived CDR1 and CDR2 are MGHRA and YSYEKL. CDR3 DNA: TGCGCCAGCAGCCAAGAATACACAAGCAATCAGCCCCAGCATTTT. Translation gives CASSQEYTSNQPQHF.

J is TRBJ1-1 and V is TRBV20-1; a possible D gene is TRBD1 (5 bases). This CDR3 is built from 14 residues. The V end lost 0 bases, the J end lost 4 bases, and 12 bases lay between the germline ends. The germline CDR1 and CDR2 sequences are DFQATT and SNEGSKA (reference sequence). Here the CDR3 DNA reads TGCAGTGCTAGAGAGCCAGGGCGGAGCACTGAAGCTTTCTTT. Translated: CSAREPGRSTEAFF.